This T cell receptor beta chain was observed in a study of technical replicates of blood from a few donors. Data came from immunoSEQ multiplex PCR; TCRdb stores just in-frame clones and leaves some out. The sample lists tens of thousands of clones, around 93% occurring once. In germline, CDR1 is SGHRS, CDR2 YFSETQ. The CDR3 has 11 amino acids. With 3 bases removed from V and 6 bases from J, the gap between germline ends came to 3 bases. The clonotype originates from a human donor in good health. Some clones in this sample may be carry-over from other donors' samples. Specimen: PBMCs. This chain links TRBV5-1 with TRBJ2-2; D uncertain. The DNA of the CDR3 is TGCGCCAGCAGCTCGGCCGGGGAGCTGTTTTTT. Protein: CASSSAGELFF.